This entry lists 2 T cell receptor beta chains sequenced from one sample in a study of T cell changes during pregnancy in multiple sclerosis. Assay used: immunoSEQ multiplex PCR; TCRdb lists only in-frame clones, some missing. Here the sample spans 30,000 to 35,000 clones, roughly nine tenths being singletons. Specimen: CD4+ T cells from peripheral blood mononuclear cells, collected in the second trimester of pregnancy. The receptors were sampled from a female donor in good health, enrolled as a control in a pregnancy study.

The chain carries TRBV30 and TRBJ2-7, with 7 nucleotides matching TRBD1. The CDR3 has 15 residues. From germline, CDR1 is GTSNPN and CDR2 SVGIG (reference sequence). The junction had 6 bases not matched to a gene; V was cut back by 1 base and J by 0 bases. The CDR3 sequence is CAWSGVGQASYEQYF. The DNA for the CDR3 is TGTGCCTGGAGTGGGGTCGGACAGGCCTCCTACGAGCAGTACTTC.

V gene TRBV27 combines with J gene TRBJ1-5; a weak D match, TRBD1 (5 bases). V was trimmed by 9 bases and J by 1 base, leaving 7 bases between them. The germline V gene encodes CDR1 MNHEY and CDR2 SMNVEV (reference sequence). The CDR3 is 12 residues long. The CDR3: CASAGSNQPQHF. CDR3 nucleotide sequence: TGTGCCAGTGCAGGGAGCAATCAGCCCCAGCATTTT.